This T cell receptor (beta chain) was captured by sequencing in a study of cytomegalovirus exposure and HLA in healthy donors. The primer mix had 60 Vbeta and 13 Jbeta primers. Generated by immunoSEQ multiplex PCR, the TCRdb table keeps only in-frame clones and is missing some. The sample yields about 100,000 clones, roughly three fifths seen once. The junction had 9 bases not matched to a gene; V was cut back by 3 bases and J by 6 bases. Germline lookup yields CDR1 MNHEY and CDR2 SMNVEV (reference sequence). The CDR3 covers 15 residues. The V and J genes are TRBV27 and TRBJ2-7, with 9 bases fitting TRBD2. Sequencing was performed on PBMCs. The sequence was obtained from a human donor in good health. CDR3 DNA: TGTGCCAGCAGTTTGTTAGCGGGAGCAGGGACCGAGCAGTACTTC. Protein: CASSLLAGAGTEQYF.